This T cell receptor beta chain was observed in a study of CD8+ T cells in alopecia areata. The authors extracted RNA and reverse transcribed it into cDNA as the sequencing template. The repertoire was sequenced with immunoSEQ multiplex PCR; TCRdb's copy has only in-frame clones and lacks some. The data hold roughly 250,000 clones, with roughly two thirds observed a single time. Germline loops: CDR1 SGHVS, CDR2 FNYEAQ. V gave up 4 bases and J gave up 4 bases, with 19 bases separating them. This CDR3 has 16 amino acids. Alopecia areata patients provided lesional scalp punch biopsies and peripheral blood, both collected for the study. The sample holds a few counts of this clone.

This chain connects TRBV7-6 to TRBJ1-2; no firm D call. The sequence was obtained from a human donor with alopecia areata. Specimen: CD4+ T cells sorted from blood, collected at week 0. The CDR3 loop is CASSSYQTRAVYGYTF. The DNA for the CDR3 is TGTGCCAGCAGCTCATACCAAACTCGGGCCGTCTATGGCTACACCTTC. Looking up the rest from reference TRBV7-6 and TRBJ1-2 gives the full variable domain: GAGVSQSPRYKVTKRGQDVALRCDPISGHVSLYWYRQALGQGPEFLTYFNYEAQQDKSGLPNDRFSAERPEGSISTLTIQRTEQRDSAMYRCASSSYQTRAVYGYTFGSGTRLTVV.